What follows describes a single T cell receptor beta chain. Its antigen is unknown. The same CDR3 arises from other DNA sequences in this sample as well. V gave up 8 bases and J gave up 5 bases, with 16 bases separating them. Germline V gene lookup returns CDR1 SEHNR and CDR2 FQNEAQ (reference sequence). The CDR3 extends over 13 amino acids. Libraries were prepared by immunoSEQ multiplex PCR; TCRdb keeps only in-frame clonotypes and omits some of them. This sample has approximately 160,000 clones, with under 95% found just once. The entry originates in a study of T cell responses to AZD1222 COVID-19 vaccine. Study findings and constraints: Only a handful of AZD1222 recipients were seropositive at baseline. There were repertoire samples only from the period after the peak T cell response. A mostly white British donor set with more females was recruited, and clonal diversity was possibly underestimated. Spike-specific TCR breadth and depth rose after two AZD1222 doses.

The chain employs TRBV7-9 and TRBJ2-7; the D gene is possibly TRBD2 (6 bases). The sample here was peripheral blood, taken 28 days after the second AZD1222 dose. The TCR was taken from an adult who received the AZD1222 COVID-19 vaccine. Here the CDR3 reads CASRPLAFHEQYF. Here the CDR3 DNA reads TGTGCCAGCCGACCACTAGCATTCCACGAGCAGTACTTC.